The sequence of this T cell receptor (beta chain) was determined in a study of T cell changes during pregnancy in multiple sclerosis. This CDR3 region has 13 residues. Looked up from germline, CDR1 is MNHNS and CDR2 is SASEGT. The V end was cut by 1 base, the J end by 8 bases, with 12 bases between. The method was immunoSEQ multiplex PCR; TCRdb's version includes in-frame clones alone and lacks a portion of them. The sample holds just under 65,000 clones, roughly 91% seen once. This material consisted of peripheral blood, taken in the third trimester of pregnancy. The chain joins TRBV6-1 to TRBJ2-7, with D unresolved. The receptor was derived from a female donor in good health, enrolled as a control in a pregnancy study. The CDR3 coding sequence is TGTGCCAGCAGTGAAGGAGTTAACAGCAAGCAGTACTTC. Its translation is CASSEGVNSKQYF.